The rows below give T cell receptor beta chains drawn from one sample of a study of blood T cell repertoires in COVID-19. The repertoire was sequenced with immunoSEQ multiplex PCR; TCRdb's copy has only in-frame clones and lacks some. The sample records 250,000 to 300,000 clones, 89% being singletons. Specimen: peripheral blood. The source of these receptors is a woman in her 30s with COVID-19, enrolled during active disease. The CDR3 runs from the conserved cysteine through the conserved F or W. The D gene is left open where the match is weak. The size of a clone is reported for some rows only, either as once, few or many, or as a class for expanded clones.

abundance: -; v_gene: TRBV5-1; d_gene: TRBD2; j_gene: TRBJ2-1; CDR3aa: CASSPERGINEQFF; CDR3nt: TGCGCCAGCAGTCCGGAGCGGGGTATCAATGAGCAGTTCTTC
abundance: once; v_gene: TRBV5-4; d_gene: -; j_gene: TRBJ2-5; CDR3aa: CASSLAGSLRGETQYF; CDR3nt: TGTGCCAGCAGCTTGGCGGGGTCGCTAAGGGGGGAGACCCAGTACTTC
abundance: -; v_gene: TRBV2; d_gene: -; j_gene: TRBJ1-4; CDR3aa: CASSDQGVSEKLFF; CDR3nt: TGTGCCAGCAGTGATCAGGGCGTATCTGAAAAACTGTTTTTT
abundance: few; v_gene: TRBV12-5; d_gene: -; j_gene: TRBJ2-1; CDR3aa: CASGGDSLGNEQFF; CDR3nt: TGTGCTAGTGGTGGGGACTCCCTTGGGAATGAGCAGTTCTTC
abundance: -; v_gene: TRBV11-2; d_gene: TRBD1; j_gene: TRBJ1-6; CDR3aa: CASSLDHGTGAEGLNF; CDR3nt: TGTGCCAGCAGCTTAGATCATGGGACAGGGGCCGAGGGTTTGAACTTT
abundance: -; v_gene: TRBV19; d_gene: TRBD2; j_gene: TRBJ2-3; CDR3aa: CASSWASGGPKADTQYF; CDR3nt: TGTGCCAGTAGTTGGGCTAGCGGGGGCCCCAAAGCAGATACGCAGTATTTT
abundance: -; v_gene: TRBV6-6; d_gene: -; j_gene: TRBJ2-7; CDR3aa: CASSSGPSRSEQYF; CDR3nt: TGTGCCAGCAGTTCAGGGCCCTCCCGCTCCGAGCAGTACTTC
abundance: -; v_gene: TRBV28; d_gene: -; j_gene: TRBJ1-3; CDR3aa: CASSFLAGNTIYF; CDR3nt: TGTGCCAGCAGTTTTCTCGCTGGAAACACCATATATTTT
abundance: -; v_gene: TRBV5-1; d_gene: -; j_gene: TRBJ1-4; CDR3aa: CASSFEGDGEKLFF; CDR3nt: TGCGCCAGCAGCTTCGAGGGGGACGGTGAAAAACTGTTTTTT
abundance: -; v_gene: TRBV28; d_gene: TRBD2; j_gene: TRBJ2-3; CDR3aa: CASSFERGHTDTQYF; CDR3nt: TGTGCCAGCAGTTTTGAGCGGGGGCACACAGATACGCAGTATTTT
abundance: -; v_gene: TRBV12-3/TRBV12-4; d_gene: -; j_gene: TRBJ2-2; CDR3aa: CASRRTGELFF; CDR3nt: TGTGCCAGCAGGCGCACCGGGGAGCTGTTTTTT
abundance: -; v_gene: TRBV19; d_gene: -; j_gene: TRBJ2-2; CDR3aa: CASSIVPYTGELFF; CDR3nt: TGTGCCAGTAGTATAGTCCCTTACACCGGGGAGCTGTTTTTT
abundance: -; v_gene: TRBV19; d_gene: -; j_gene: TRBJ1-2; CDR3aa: CASSIRGSVGGYTF; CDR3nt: TGTGCCAGTAGTATTCGGGGATCGGTGGGAGGCTACACCTTC
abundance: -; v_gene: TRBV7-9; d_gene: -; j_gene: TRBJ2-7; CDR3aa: CASSPPTGTYEQYF; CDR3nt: TGTGCCAGCAGCCCCCCCACAGGGACCTACGAGCAGTACTTC
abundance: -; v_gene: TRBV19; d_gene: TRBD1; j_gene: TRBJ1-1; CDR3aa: CASSIGQGEAFF; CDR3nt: TGTGCCAGTAGTATCGGACAGGGTGAAGCTTTCTTT
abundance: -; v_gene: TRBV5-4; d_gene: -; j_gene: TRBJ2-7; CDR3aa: CASSLGQGGYEQYF; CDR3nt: TGTGCCAGCAGCTTGGGACAGGGAGGCTACGAGCAGTACTTC
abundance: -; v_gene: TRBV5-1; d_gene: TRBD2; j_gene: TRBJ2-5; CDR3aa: CASSDPGRGETQYF; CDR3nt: TGCGCCAGCAGTGATCCAGGGAGGGGAGAGACCCAGTACTTC
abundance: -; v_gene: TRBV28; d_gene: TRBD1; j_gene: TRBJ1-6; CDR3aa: CASDRGRLNSPLHF; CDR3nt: TGTGCCAGCGACAGGGGGCGTTTGAATTCACCCCTCCACTTT